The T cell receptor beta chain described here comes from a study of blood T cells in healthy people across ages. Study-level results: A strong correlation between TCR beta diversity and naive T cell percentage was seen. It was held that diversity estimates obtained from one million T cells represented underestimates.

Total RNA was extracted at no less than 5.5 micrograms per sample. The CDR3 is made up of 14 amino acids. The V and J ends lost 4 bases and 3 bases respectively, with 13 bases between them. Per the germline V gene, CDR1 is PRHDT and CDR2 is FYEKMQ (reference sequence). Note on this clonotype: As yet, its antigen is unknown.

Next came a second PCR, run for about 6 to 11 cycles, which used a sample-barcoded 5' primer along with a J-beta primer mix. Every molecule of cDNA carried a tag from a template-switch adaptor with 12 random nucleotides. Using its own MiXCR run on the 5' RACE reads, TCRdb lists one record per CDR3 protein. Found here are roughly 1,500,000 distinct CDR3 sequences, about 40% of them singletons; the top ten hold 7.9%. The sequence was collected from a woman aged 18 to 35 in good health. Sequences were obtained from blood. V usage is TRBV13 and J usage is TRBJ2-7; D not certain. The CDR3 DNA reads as TGTGCCAGCAGCTCCGCTTCAGAGATCTACGAGCAGTACTTC. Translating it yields CASSSASEIYEQYF.